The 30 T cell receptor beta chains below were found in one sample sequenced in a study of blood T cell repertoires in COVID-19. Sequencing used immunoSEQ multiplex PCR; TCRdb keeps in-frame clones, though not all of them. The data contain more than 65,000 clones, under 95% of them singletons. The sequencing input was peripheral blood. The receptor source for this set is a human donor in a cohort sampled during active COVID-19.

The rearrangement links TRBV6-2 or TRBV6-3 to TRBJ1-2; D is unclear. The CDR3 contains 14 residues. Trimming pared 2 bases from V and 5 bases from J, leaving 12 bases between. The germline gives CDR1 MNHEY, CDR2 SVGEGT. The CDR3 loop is CASSYERDVYGYTF. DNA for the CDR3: TGTGCCAGCAGTTACGAGCGCGACGTTTATGGCTACACCTTC.

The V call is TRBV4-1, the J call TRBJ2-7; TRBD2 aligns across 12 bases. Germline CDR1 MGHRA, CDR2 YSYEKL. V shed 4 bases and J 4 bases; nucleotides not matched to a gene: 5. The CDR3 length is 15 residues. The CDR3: CASSPSGGGGYEQYF. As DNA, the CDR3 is TGCGCCAGCAGCCCTAGCGGGGGGGGAGGTTACGAGCAGTACTTC.

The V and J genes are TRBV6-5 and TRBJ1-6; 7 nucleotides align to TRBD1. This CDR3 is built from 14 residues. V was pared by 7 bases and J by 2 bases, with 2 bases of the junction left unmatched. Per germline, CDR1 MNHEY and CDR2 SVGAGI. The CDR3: CASIDRAYNSPLHF. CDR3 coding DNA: TGTGCCAGCATAGACAGGGCCTATAATTCACCCCTCCACTTT.

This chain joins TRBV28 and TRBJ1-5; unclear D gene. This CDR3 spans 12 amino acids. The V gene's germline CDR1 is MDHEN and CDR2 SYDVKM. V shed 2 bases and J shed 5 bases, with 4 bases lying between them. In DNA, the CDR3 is TGTGCCAGCAGTTTAAACTATCAGCCCCAGCATTTT. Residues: CASSLNYQPQHF.

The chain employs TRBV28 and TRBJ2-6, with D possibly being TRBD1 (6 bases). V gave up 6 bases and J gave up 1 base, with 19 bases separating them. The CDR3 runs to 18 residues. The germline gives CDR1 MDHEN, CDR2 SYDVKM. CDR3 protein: CASRKSTGWLSGANVLTF. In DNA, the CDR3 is TGTGCCAGCAGAAAATCGACAGGTTGGCTTTCTGGGGCCAACGTCCTGACTTTC.

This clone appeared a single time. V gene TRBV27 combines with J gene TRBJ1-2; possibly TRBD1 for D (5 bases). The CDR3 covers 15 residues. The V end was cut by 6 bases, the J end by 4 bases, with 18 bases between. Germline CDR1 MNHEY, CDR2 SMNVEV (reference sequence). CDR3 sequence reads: CASSPGRQGVYGYTF. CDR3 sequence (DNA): TGTGCCAGCAGCCCCGGGAGGCAGGGCGTCTATGGCTACACCTTC.

The chain's CDR3 is CASNLGDGTEAFF. As DNA, the CDR3 is TGTGCCAGTAACTTGGGCGATGGAACTGAAGCTTTCTTT. J is TRBJ1-1 and V is TRBV19; no clear D. From germline, CDR1 is LNHDA and CDR2 SQIVND (reference sequence). V was cut by 7 bases and J by 5 bases, with 14 bases left in between. The CDR3 sequence is 13 residues long.

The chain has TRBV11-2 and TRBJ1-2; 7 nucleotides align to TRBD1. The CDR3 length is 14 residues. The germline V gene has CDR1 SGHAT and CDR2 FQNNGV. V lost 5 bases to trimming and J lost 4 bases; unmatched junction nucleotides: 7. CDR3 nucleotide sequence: TGTGCCAGCAGCCGTGGGACAGACCTCTATGGCTACACCTTC. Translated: CASSRGTDLYGYTF. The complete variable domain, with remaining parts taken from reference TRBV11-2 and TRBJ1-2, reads EAGVAQSPRYKIIEKRQSVAFWCNPISGHATLYWYQQILGQGPKLLIQFQNNGVVDDSQLPKDRFSAERLKGVDSTLKIQPAKLEDSAVYLCASSRGTDLYGYTFGSGTRLTVV.

CDR3 sequence reads: CASSSGGGTEAFF. The CDR3 nucleotides are TGTGCCAGCAGTTCGGGGGGGGGTACGGAAGCTTTCTTT. The chain is built from TRBV6-5 and TRBJ1-1; weak D call: TRBD1 (5 bases). Germline V gene lookup returns CDR1 MNHEY and CDR2 SVGAGI. CDR3 length: 13 residues. Trimming shortened V by 4 bases and J by 8 bases, and 14 bases separated the two germline ends.

CDR3 DNA: TGCGCCAGCAGCTCGGGGACAGGGGGCACTGGAAACACCATATATTTT. This translates into CASSSGTGGTGNTIYF. The chain links TRBV4-3 to TRBJ1-3; 12 nucleotides match TRBD1. CDR1 and CDR2 from the germline V gene are LGHNA and YSLEER. The CDR3 extends over 16 amino acids. J was trimmed by 2 bases and V by 5 bases; bases with no gene match: 4.

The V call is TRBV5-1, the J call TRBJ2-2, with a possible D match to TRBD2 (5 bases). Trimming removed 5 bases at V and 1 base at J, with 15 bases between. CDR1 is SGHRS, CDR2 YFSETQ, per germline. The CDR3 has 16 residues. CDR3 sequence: CASRPKGAENTGELFF. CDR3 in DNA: TGCGCCAGCAGGCCCAAAGGAGCGGAGAACACCGGGGAGCTGTTTTTT. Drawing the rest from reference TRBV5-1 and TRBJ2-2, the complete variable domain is KAGVTQTPRYLIKTRGQQVTLSCSPISGHRSVSWYQQTPGQGLQFLFEYFSETQRNKGNFPGRFSGRQFSNSRSEMNVSTLELGDSALYLCASRPKGAENTGELFFGEGSRLTVL.

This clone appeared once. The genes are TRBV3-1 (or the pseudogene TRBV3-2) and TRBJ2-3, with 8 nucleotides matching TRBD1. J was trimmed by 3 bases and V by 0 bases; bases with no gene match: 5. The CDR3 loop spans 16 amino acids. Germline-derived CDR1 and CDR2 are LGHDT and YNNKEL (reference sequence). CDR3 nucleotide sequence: TGTGCCAGCAGCCAAGACCCCCGGACAGGGACAGATACGCAGTATTTT. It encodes CASSQDPRTGTDTQYF.

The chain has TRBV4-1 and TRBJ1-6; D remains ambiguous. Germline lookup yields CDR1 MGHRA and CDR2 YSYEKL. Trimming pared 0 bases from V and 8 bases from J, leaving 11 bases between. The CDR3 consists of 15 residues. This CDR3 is CASSQDEVGDSPLHF. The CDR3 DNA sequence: TGCGCCAGCAGCCAAGATGAGGTCGGGGATTCACCCCTCCACTTT.

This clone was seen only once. The CDR3 reads CASSPGRLAGGNEQFF. Here the CDR3 DNA reads TGCGCCAGCAGCCCCGGGCGACTAGCGGGGGGTAATGAGCAGTTCTTC. The genes are TRBV5-1 and TRBJ2-1; 13 bases align to TRBD2. The CDR3 runs to 16 residues. The ends lost 4 bases at V and 7 bases at J; junction bases unmatched: 8. Germline CDR1 is SGHRS and CDR2 is YFSETQ.

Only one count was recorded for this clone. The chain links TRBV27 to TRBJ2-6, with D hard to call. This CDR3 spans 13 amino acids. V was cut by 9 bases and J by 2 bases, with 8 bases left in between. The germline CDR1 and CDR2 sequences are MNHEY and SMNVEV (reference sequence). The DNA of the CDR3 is TGTGCCAGTCAGGTCGCTGGGGCCAACGTCCTGACTTTC. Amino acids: CASQVAGANVLTF.

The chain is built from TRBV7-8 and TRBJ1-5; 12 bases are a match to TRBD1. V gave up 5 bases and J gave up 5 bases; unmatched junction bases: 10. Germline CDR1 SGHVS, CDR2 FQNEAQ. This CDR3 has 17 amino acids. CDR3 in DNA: TGTGCCAGCAGCGGACCGGGACAGGGGGCTCATCATCAGCCCCAGCATTTT. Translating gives CASSGPGQGAHHQPQHF.

The CDR3 region is CASSIGQITEAFF. The CDR3 DNA reads as TGTGCCAGTAGTATCGGACAGATCACTGAAGCTTTCTTT. The J gene is TRBJ1-1, the V gene TRBV19, with D tentatively TRBD1 (6 bases). CDR1 is LNHDA, CDR2 SQIVND, per germline (reference sequence). V dropped 3 bases and J dropped 4 bases, with 9 bases sitting between them. CDR3 length: 13 amino acids.

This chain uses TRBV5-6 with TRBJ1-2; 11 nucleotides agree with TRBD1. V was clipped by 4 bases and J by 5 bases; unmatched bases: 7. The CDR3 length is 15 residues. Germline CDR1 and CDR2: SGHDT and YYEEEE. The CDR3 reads CASSAGQGASYGYTF. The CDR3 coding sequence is TGTGCCAGCAGCGCTGGACAGGGGGCTTCATATGGCTACACCTTC.

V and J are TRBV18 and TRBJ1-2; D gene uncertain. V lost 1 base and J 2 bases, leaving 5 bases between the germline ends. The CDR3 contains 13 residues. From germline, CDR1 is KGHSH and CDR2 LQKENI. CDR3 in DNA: TGTGCCAGCTCACCACAGAGAAACTATGGCTACACCTTC. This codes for CASSPQRNYGYTF.

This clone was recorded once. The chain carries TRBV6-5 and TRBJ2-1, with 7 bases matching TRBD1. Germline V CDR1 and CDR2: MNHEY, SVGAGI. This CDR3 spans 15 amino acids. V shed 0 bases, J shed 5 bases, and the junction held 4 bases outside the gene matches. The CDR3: CASSYSGGPNNEQFF. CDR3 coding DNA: TGTGCCAGCAGTTACTCAGGGGGCCCTAACAATGAGCAGTTCTTC.

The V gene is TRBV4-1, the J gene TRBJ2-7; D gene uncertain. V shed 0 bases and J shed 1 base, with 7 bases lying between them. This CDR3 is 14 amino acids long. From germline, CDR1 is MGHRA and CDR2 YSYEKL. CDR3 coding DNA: TGCGCCAGCAGCCAAGAGGGCTTTTCCTACGAGCAGTACTTC. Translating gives CASSQEGFSYEQYF.

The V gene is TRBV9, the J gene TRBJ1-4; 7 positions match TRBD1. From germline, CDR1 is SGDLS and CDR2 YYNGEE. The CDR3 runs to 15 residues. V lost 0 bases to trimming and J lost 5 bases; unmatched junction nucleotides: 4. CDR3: CASSVGQGPNEKLFF. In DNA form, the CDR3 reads TGTGCCAGCAGCGTAGGACAGGGACCAAATGAAAAACTGTTTTTT.

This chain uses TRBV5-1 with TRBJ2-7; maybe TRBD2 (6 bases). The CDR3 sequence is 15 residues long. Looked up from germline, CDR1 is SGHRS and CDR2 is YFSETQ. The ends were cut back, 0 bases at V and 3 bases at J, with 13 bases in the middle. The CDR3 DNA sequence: TGCGCCAGCAGCTTGGATGGCGGGGCCCACTACGAGCAGTACTTC. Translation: CASSLDGGAHYEQYF.

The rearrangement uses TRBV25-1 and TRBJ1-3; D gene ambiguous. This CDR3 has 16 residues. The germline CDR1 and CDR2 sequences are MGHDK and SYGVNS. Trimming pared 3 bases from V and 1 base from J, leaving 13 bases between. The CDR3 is CASSDRHAASGNTIYF. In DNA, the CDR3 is TGTGCCAGCAGTGACCGGCACGCAGCGTCTGGAAACACCATATATTTT.

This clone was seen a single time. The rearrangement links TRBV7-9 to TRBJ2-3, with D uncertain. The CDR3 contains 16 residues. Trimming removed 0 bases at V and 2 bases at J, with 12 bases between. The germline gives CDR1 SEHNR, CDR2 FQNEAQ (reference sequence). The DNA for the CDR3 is TGTGCCAGCAGCTTAGCCGAAAACGGTCCCACAGATACGCAGTATTTT. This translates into CASSLAENGPTDTQYF. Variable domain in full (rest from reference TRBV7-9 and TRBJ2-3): DTGVSQNPRHKITKRGQNVTFRCDPISEHNRLYWYRQTLGQGPEFLTYFQNEAQLEKSRLLSDRFSAERPKGSFSTLEIQRTEQGDSAMYLCASSLAENGPTDTQYFGPGTRLTVL.

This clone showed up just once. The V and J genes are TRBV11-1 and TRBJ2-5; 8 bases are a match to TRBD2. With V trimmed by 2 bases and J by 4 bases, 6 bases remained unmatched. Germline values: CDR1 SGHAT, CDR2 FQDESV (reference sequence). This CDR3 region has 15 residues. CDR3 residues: CASSLNGGAIETQYF. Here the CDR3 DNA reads TGTGCCAGCAGCTTAAACGGGGGGGCGATAGAGACCCAGTACTTC.

The CDR3 loop reads CATSRVGENIYGYTF. The DNA for the CDR3 is TGTGCCACCAGCAGAGTTGGAGAAAATATCTATGGCTACACCTTC. V gene TRBV15 combines with J gene TRBJ1-2, with D hard to call. Between the trimmed V and J ends, which lost 1 base and 4 bases, there was a span of 13 bases. CDR3 length: 15 amino acids. CDR1 and CDR2 (germline): LNHNV, YYDKDF (reference sequence). Drawing the rest from reference TRBV15 and TRBJ1-2, the complete variable domain is DAMVIQNPRYQVTQFGKPVTLSCSQTLNHNVMYWYQQKSSQAPKLLFHYYDKDFNNEADTPDNFQSRRPNTSFCFLDIRSPGLGDTAMYLCATSRVGENIYGYTFGSGTRLTVV.

The CDR3 nucleotides read TGCGCCAGCAGCCAATTGACAGGGCATGGCTACACCTTC. Translation gives CASSQLTGHGYTF. The J gene is TRBJ1-2, the V gene TRBV4-3; 7 positions match TRBD1. CDR3 length equals 13 residues. With 2 bases clipped from V and 6 bases from J, the junction kept 3 bases outside the gene matches. Germline loops: CDR1 LGHNA, CDR2 YSLEER.

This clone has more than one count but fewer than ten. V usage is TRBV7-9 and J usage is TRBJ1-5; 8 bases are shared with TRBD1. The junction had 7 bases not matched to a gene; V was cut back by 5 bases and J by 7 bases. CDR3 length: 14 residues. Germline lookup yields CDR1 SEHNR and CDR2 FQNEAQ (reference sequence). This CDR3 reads CASSETGVDQPQHF. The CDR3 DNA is TGTGCCAGCAGCGAGACAGGGGTCGACCAGCCCCAGCATTTT.

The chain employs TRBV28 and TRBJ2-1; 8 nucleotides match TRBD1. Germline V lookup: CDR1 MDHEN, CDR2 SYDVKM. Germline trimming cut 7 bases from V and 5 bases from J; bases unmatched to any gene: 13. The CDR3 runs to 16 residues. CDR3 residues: CASTAVQGALHNEQFF. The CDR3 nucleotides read TGTGCCAGCACCGCCGTCCAGGGGGCCCTTCACAATGAGCAGTTCTTC.